This T cell receptor (beta chain) was captured in a study of cytomegalovirus exposure and HLA in healthy donors. The donors gave bone marrow, and they were healthy. This CDR3 has 21 residues. V shed 4 bases, J shed 0 bases, and the junction held 18 bases outside the gene matches. Germline loops: CDR1 LNHNV, CDR2 YYDKDF (reference sequence). It was with 60 Vbeta and 13 Jbeta primers that the PCR ran. Assay: immunoSEQ multiplex PCR; the TCRdb copy retains only in-frame clones and omits some. The sample has 150,000 to 250,000 clones; the top ten hold less than 0.85%. The clonotype comes from a boy aged 5-17 years in good health and CMV-seronegative. V is TRBV15 and J is TRBJ2-1, with 10 bases matching TRBD2. Specimen: PBMCs. In DNA, the CDR3 is TGTGCCACCAGCACCAAATTAGGTAGCGGGGGGCCTAAAGGCTCCTACAATGAGCAGTTCTTC. This encodes CATSTKLGSGGPKGSYNEQFF.